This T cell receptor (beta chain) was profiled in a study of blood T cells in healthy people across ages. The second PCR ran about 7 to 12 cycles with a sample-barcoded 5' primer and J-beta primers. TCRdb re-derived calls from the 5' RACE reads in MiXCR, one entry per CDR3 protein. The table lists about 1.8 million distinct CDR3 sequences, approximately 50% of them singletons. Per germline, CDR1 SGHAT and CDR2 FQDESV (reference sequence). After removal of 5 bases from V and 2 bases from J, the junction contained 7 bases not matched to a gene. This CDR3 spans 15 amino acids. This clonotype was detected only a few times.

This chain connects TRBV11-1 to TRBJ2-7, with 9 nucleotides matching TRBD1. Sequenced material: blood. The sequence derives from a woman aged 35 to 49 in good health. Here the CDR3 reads CASSLQGANPYEQYF. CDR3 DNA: TGTGCCAGCAGCCTACAGGGGGCGAACCCCTACGAGCAGTACTTC.